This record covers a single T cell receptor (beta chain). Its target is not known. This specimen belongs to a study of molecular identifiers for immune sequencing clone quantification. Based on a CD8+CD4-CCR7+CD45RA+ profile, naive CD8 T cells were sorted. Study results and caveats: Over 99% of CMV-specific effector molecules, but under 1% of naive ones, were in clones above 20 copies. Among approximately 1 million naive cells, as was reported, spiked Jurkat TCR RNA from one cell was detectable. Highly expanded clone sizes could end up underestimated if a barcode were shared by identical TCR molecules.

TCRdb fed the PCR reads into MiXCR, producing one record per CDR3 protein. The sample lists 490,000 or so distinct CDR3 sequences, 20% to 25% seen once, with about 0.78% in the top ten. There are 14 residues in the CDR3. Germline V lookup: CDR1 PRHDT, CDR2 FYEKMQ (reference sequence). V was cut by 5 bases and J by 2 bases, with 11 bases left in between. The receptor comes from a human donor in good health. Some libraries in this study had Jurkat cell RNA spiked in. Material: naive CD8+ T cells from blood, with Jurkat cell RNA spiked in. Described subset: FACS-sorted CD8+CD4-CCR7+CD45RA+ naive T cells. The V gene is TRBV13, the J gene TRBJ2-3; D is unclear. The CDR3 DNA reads TGTGCCAGCAGCCCCGTGAGAGTCACAGATACGCAGTATTTT. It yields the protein CASSPVRVTDTQYF.